The entry that follows covers one TCR beta chain sequence. Its target is not known. Combining a sample-barcoded 5' primer with a J-beta primer mix, a second PCR ran for roughly 6 to 11 cycles. TCRdb re-called the 5' RACE reads through MiXCR, storing one row per CDR3 protein. The data hold under 1,100,000 distinct CDR3 sequences, with 20% to 25% observed a single time. This CDR3 is 14 amino acids long. Per the germline V gene, CDR1 is SQVTM and CDR2 is ANQGSEA. Trimming cost V 4 bases and J 0 bases, with 10 bases left between them. Peripheral blood, approximately 10 milliliters per donor, was collected. The data were taken from a study of blood T cells in healthy people across ages. Broader study findings: The unsorted PBMCs prevented any conclusive comparison of naive versus antigen-experienced cells.

In addition, the sample was reused for a study of T cells of mothers and their children.

The sequence was obtained from a girl aged 2-15 years in good health. Source material: blood. The rearrangement joins TRBV29-1 to TRBJ1-3; D gene uncertain. In DNA, the CDR3 is TGCAGCGTTGGCGGCGGGGACTCTGGAAACACCATATATTTT. Protein sequence: CSVGGGDSGNTIYF.